The 11 T cell receptor beta chains below were found in one sample sequenced in a study of shared clonotypes between healthy human individuals. TCRdb's copy holds only in-frame clones and misses some; the assay was immunoSEQ multiplex PCR. The table has roughly 2.2 million clones, around 93% seen once. The sequenced sample was naive CD4+ T cells from PBMCs. Subset here: CD45RA+ positively selected. The receptors stem from a man aged 18 to 30 in good health. Some clones in this sample may be carry-over from other donors' samples.

The rearrangement uses TRBV6-5 and TRBJ2-1, with TRBD2 identical over 8 bases. Germline V gene data show CDR1 as MNHEY and CDR2 as SVGAGI. There are 16 residues in the CDR3. Unmatched junction bases numbered 4, after V lost 0 bases and J lost 3 bases. In DNA, the CDR3 is TGTGCCAGCAGTTACTCGTTAACTAGCGGCTACAATGAGCAGTTCTTC. It is translated as CASSYSLTSGYNEQFF.

CDR3 DNA sequence: TGTGCCAGCAGCCAAGAAGGCCAAGGCCTTATCTACAATGAGCAGTTCTTC. Residues: CASSQEGQGLIYNEQFF. The chain has TRBV14 and TRBJ2-1; the D is unclear. Trimming stripped 0 bases from V and 3 bases from J, with 15 bases between. Germline V gives CDR1 SGHDN, CDR2 FVKESK. This CDR3 contains 17 residues.

This chain connects TRBV5-6 to TRBJ2-3; tentative D call: TRBD1 (6 bases). Germline V lookup: CDR1 SGHDT, CDR2 YYEEEE. V lost 2 bases and J lost 3, with 13 bases in between. The CDR3 is made up of 15 amino acids. The CDR3 reads CASSFPDRTTDTQYF. CDR3 in DNA: TGTGCCAGCAGCTTCCCCGACAGGACAACAGATACGCAGTATTTT.

The chain recombines TRBV6-5 with TRBJ1-4; no definite D call. The germline V and J ends were trimmed by 3 bases and 7 bases, with 15 bases remaining between them. CDR1 and CDR2 from the germline V gene are MNHEY and SVGAGI. This CDR3 contains 15 residues. The CDR3 spells CASSYNGVSGEKLFF. The CDR3 DNA follows: TGTGCCAGCAGTTATAACGGGGTATCAGGTGAAAAACTGTTTTTT.

V and J are TRBV7-9 and TRBJ2-1, with a weak D call TRBD2 (5 bases). The CDR3 is 17 amino acids. Germline-derived CDR1 and CDR2 are SEHNR and FQNEAQ (reference sequence). Trimming removed 1 base from V and 3 bases from J, with 16 bases in between. CDR3 coding DNA: TGTGCCAGCAGCTTAGAAGTAGGTGGGAGATTCTACAATGAGCAGTTCTTC. This encodes CASSLEVGGRFYNEQFF.

The genes are TRBV7-6 and TRBJ2-7; maybe TRBD2 (6 bases). The germline V gene has CDR1 SGHVS and CDR2 FNYEAQ. The CDR3 is 19 residues long. V was clipped by 6 bases and J by 1 base, with 28 bases between them. The CDR3 sequence: CASRKNGDGRSAPSYEQYF. The DNA for the CDR3 is TGTGCCAGCAGAAAAAATGGGGATGGGAGGAGCGCACCTTCCTACGAGCAGTACTTC.

V gene TRBV2 combines with J gene TRBJ2-1; 7 nucleotides match TRBD1. V shed 6 bases and J 11 bases; nucleotides not matched to a gene: 13. The CDR3 length is 14 residues. Germline CDR1 and CDR2: SNHLY and FYNNEI. The CDR3 sequence: CASSRQGLGMKQFF. DNA for the CDR3: TGTGCCAGCAGCCGACAGGGATTAGGGATGAAGCAGTTCTTC.

The chain carries TRBV6-1 and TRBJ2-3; TRBD1 is a possible D gene (6 bases). Trimming cost V 5 bases and J 4 bases, with 13 bases left between them. This CDR3 is built from 14 residues. In germline, CDR1 is MNHNS, CDR2 SASEGT. Here the CDR3 reads CASSQQGLPDTQYF. CDR3 nucleotides: TGTGCCAGCAGTCAACAGGGTCTCCCAGATACGCAGTATTTT.

This chain uses TRBV28 with TRBJ1-2, with D perhaps TRBD1 (5 bases). Germline V gene sequence: CDR1 MDHEN, CDR2 SYDVKM. The CDR3 length is 13 residues. Trimming took off 4 bases at V and 8 bases at J, with 14 bases between the two ends. The CDR3 loop reads CASSWDWIEGYTF. The CDR3 DNA follows: TGTGCCAGCAGTTGGGACTGGATCGAGGGCTACACCTTC.

The V call is TRBV19, the J call TRBJ1-2; 10 bases line up with TRBD1. V lost 8 bases and J lost 8; bases outside the gene matches: 5. CDR3 size: 12 residues. Looked up from germline, CDR1 is LNHDA and CDR2 is SQIVND (reference sequence). CDR3 nucleotides: TGTGCCAGTTACGGACAGGGGGACGGCTACACCTTC. Translation: CASYGQGDGYTF.

The rearrangement links TRBV7-9 to TRBJ2-1, with D perhaps matching TRBD1 (6 bases). Germline values: CDR1 SEHNR, CDR2 FQNEAQ (reference sequence). This CDR3 region has 17 residues. The V end was cut by 2 bases, the J end by 4 bases, with 18 bases between. The CDR3 sequence is CASSLLRGRGLYNEQFF. The CDR3 bases are TGTGCCAGCAGCTTATTGAGGGGCAGGGGCCTATACAATGAGCAGTTCTTC.